The clone carrying this TCR beta chain was observed a single time. The germline V gene encodes CDR1 SGHKS and CDR2 YYEKEE (reference sequence). V shed 3 bases and J 6 bases; nucleotides not matched to a gene: 4. The CDR3 is made up of 13 amino acids. This specimen comes from a study of blood T cell repertoires in COVID-19. Background on the study: The United States, Italy and Spain were the sources of the acute and convalescent COVID-19 samples.

Sequencing was performed with immunoSEQ multiplex PCR; in TCRdb, only in-frame clones are kept and a portion is missing. The repertoire has some 210,000 clones, roughly 81% of them found once; the top ten carry 7.6%. The sample consisted of peripheral blood. This chain uses TRBV5-5 with TRBJ1-2; 8 nucleotides align to TRBD1. The source of this sequence is a woman aged 45-65 years with active or convalescent COVID-19. The CDR3 DNA follows: TGTGCCAGCAGCTCGGCGACAGGGGATGGCTACACCTTC. Its protein product is CASSSATGDGYTF.